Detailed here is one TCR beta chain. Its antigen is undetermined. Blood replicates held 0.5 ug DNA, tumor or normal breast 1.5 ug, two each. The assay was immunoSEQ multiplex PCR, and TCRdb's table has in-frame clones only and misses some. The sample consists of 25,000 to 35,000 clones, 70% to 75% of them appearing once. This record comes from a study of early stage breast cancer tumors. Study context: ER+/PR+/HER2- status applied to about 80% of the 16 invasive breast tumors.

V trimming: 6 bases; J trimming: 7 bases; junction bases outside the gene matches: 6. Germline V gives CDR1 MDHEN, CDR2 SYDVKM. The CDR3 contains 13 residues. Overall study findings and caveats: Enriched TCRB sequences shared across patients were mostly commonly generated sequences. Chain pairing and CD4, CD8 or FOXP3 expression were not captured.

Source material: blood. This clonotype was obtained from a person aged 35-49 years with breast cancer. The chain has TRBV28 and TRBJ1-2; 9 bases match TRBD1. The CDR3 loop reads CASRDGTGFGYTF. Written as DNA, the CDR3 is TGTGCCAGCAGGGACGGGACAGGGTTTGGCTACACCTTC.